This T cell receptor (beta chain) is drawn from a study of CD8 T cells in ankylosing spondylitis. TCRdb reprocessed the 5' RACE reads via MiXCR and lists one record per CDR3 protein. Seen here are 250,000 to 350,000 distinct CDR3 sequences, around 18% observed once, and the top ten hold roughly 8.3%. The specimen sequenced was blood, either unsorted or a sorted T cell fraction (not recorded which). The sequence came from a male donor with ankylosing spondylitis or in good health (not recorded which).

The CDR3 sequence: CASSQEDTSGAGELFF. DNA of the CDR3: TGTGCCAGCAGCCAAGAGGACACCAGCGGCGCCGGGGAGCTGTTTTTT. The chain is built from TRBV4-2 and TRBJ2-2; either TRBD1 or TRBD2 may fit D (5 bases each). This CDR3 comprises 16 residues. The germline CDR1 and CDR2 sequences are LGHNA and YNFKEQ. Trimming removed 0 bases from V and 6 bases from J, with 14 bases in between.